The sequence of this T cell receptor beta chain was determined in a study of monozygotic twins with inflammatory bowel disease. Germline CDR1 reads SGHDT; CDR2 reads YYEEEE. The CDR3 length is 14 residues. Using the 5' RACE reads, TCRdb records one entry per CDR3 protein without DNA. The ten most abundant clones cover 2.4% of a sample with about 450,000 distinct CDR3 sequences. This receptor was obtained from a human donor with ulcerative colitis or Crohn's disease, or a healthy co-twin of an affected twin (not recorded which). The sequenced material came from blood. The V and J genes are TRBV5-6 and TRBJ2-7; checking the TCRdb D call of TRBD2 is not possible without DNA. The CDR3 sequence is CASSSEDGGYEQYF.